The 13 T cell receptor beta chains reported below all come from one sample, sequenced in a study of somatic reversion in DOCK8 deficiency. From about 0.095 ug genomic DNA, TRB libraries were made by one-step EuroClonality-NGS amplicon PCR. TCRdb passed the multiplex PCR reads through MiXCR, listing each CDR3 protein once. Among about 470 distinct CDR3 sequences listed, about 20% were seen once. Sequencing was carried out using peripheral blood. These receptors came from a human donor with DOCK8 deficiency.

This clonotype is judged medium-sized. The V call is TRBV19, the J call TRBJ2-1, with 13 nucleotides matching TRBD2. Germline V lookup: CDR1 LNHDA, CDR2 SQIVND (reference sequence). The CDR3 covers 17 residues. J lost 3 bases, V lost 5 bases, and 7 bases had no gene match. The CDR3 is CASSPRTSGSFYNEQFF. In DNA, the CDR3 is TGTGCCAGTAGTCCCCGGACTAGCGGGAGTTTCTACAATGAGCAGTTCTTC.

This clonotype was observed a handful of times. V and J are TRBV7-9 and TRBJ1-3, with 7 bases matching TRBD1. The CDR3 totals 16 residues. Losses at the gene ends were 0 bases for V and 0 bases for J; bases not matched to a gene: 2. The germline gives CDR1 SEHNR, CDR2 FQNEAQ (reference sequence). This chain's CDR3 is CASSLAGQYSGNTIYF. CDR3 in DNA: TGTGCCAGCAGCTTAGCGGGACAGTACTCTGGAAACACCATATATTTT. The complete variable domain, with remaining parts taken from reference TRBV7-9 and TRBJ1-3, reads DTGVSQNPRHKITKRGQNVTFRCDPISEHNRLYWYRQTLGQGPEFLTYFQNEAQLEKSRLLSDRFSAERPKGSFSTLEIQRTEQGDSAMYLCASSLAGQYSGNTIYFGEGSWLTVV.

This clonotype is medium-sized within its sample. The gene calls are TRBV20-1 and TRBJ2-1; D may be TRBD1 or TRBD2 (5 bases each). Trimming left V 0 bases short and J 6 bases short, with 15 bases between. Germline CDR1 DFQATT, CDR2 SNEGSKA (reference sequence). The CDR3 totals 15 residues. The CDR3 coding sequence is TGCAGTGCTAGAGACGGGACGTCCTGGGGCAATGAGCAGTTCTTC. Its translation: CSARDGTSWGNEQFF.

The rearrangement uses TRBV7-3 and TRBJ1-1; D is ambiguous. The CDR3 has 13 residues. Germline V gives CDR1 SGHTA, CDR2 FQGTGA. V gave up 5 bases and J gave up 0 bases, with 7 bases separating them. Written as DNA, the CDR3 is TGTGCCAGCAGCCTAGAGGTGAACACTGAAGCTTTCTTT. Protein product: CASSLEVNTEAFF.

The chain employs TRBV24-1 and TRBJ2-3; D gene unclear. The CDR3 is 11 residues long. Germline V gives CDR1 KGHDR, CDR2 SFDVKD. V lost 4 bases and J 5 bases, leaving 3 bases between the germline ends. CDR3 amino acids: CATSERDTQYF. DNA for the CDR3: TGTGCCACCAGTGAGAGAGATACGCAGTATTTT.

This clonotype rates as large. The rearrangement uses TRBV7-8 and TRBJ2-7, with 10 bases lining up with TRBD1. CDR1 SGHVS and CDR2 FQNEAQ come from the germline V gene. This CDR3 contains 14 residues. Trimming removed 4 bases from V and 4 bases from J; junction bases left unmatched: 4. Written as DNA, the CDR3 is TGTGCCAGCAGCTCGGGACAGGGGCTTTACGAGCAGTACTTC. As protein: CASSSGQGLYEQYF.

This clonotype is large in the sample. V and J are TRBV14 and TRBJ1-1; D not resolved. Germline V CDR1 and CDR2: SGHDN, FVKESK. This CDR3 region has 13 residues. V dropped 3 bases and J dropped 2 bases, with 7 bases sitting between them. The CDR3 region has the DNA TGTGCCAGCAGCCACACAGTAAACACTGAAGCTTTCTTT. Its protein is CASSHTVNTEAFF.

CDR3 bases: TGTGCCAGCAGCCCAGGGGGCTTCGGCTACACCTTC. Protein product: CASSPGGFGYTF. The chain links TRBV28 to TRBJ1-2, with TRBD1 matching over 8 bases. The CDR3 runs to 12 residues. Germline loops: CDR1 MDHEN, CDR2 SYDVKM. The J segment lost 8 bases and the V segment lost 6 bases, leaving 5 bases of the junction unmatched.

In its sample, this clonotype is large. The genes are TRBV10-3 and TRBJ1-1; 8 bases align to TRBD1. Germline CDR1 ENHRY, CDR2 SYGVKD. With V trimmed by 4 bases and J by 5 bases, 12 bases remained unmatched. The CDR3 has 16 amino acids. The CDR3 spells CAISGTGQGEGTEAFF. The CDR3 DNA reads TGTGCCATCAGTGGGACTGGACAGGGAGAAGGTACTGAAGCTTTCTTT.

By sample fraction, this clonotype is large. The chain employs TRBV19 and TRBJ1-4; no clear D. V dropped 3 bases and J dropped 8 bases, with 4 bases sitting between them. This CDR3 region has 11 residues. Germline values: CDR1 LNHDA, CDR2 SQIVND (reference sequence). As DNA, the CDR3 is TGTGCCAGTAGTATTGGGGAAAAACTGTTTTTT. Encoded protein: CASSIGEKLFF.

This clonotype is medium-sized within its sample. The chain couples TRBV5-6 to TRBJ2-1; D is perhaps TRBD2 (6 bases). This CDR3 has 17 residues. V was cut by 1 base and J by 1 base, with 15 bases left in between. Germline V gives CDR1 SGHDT, CDR2 YYEEEE. CDR3 protein: CASSLSFGSHSYNEQFF. The DNA of the CDR3 is TGTGCCAGCAGCTTGTCCTTCGGGAGTCATTCCTACAATGAGCAGTTCTTC.

There are a few counts of this clonotype. V usage is TRBV3-1 and J usage is TRBJ1-2; 7 positions agree with TRBD1. Germline V lookup: CDR1 LGHDT, CDR2 YNNKEL (reference sequence). The CDR3 sequence is 15 residues long. Trimming took 0 bases from V and 8 from J; bases not matched to a gene: 9. CDR3 in amino acids: CASSQESTGWRGYTF. The CDR3 nucleotides are TGTGCCAGCAGCCAAGAATCGACAGGGTGGCGGGGCTACACCTTC.

This clonotype counts as medium-sized (0.01 to 0.1%). V is TRBV19 and J is TRBJ1-2; the D gene is possibly TRBD1 (5 bases). V was shortened by 9 bases and J by 7 bases, with 18 bases between the two germline ends. This CDR3 is 13 amino acids long. Germline lookup yields CDR1 LNHDA and CDR2 SQIVND (reference sequence). CDR3: CASAPEGVGGYTF. The CDR3 nucleotides are TGTGCCAGCGCCCCCGAAGGGGTTGGTGGCTACACCTTC.